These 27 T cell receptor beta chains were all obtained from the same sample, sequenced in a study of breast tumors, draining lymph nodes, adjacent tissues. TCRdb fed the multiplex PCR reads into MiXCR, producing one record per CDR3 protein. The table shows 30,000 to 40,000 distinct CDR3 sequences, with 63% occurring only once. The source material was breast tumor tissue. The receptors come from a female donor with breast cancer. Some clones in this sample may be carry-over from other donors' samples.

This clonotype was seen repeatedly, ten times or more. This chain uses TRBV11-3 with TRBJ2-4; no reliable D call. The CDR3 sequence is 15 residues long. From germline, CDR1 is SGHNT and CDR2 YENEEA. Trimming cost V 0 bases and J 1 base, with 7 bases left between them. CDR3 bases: TGTGCCAGCAGCTTAGAGGTGATCGCCAAAAACATTCAGTACTTC. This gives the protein CASSLEVIAKNIQYF.

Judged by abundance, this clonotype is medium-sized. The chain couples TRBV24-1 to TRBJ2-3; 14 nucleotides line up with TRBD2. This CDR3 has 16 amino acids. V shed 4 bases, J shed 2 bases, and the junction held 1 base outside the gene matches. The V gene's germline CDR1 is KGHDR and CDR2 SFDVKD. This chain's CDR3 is CATSETSGRVTDTQYF. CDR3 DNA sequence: TGTGCCACCAGTGAGACTAGCGGGAGGGTCACAGATACGCAGTATTTT.

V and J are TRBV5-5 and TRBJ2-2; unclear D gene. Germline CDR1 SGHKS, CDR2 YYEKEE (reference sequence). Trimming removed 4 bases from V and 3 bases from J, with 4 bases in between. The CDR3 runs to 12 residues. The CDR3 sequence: CASSGDTGELFF. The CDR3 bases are TGTGCCAGCAGCGGGGACACCGGGGAGCTGTTTTTT. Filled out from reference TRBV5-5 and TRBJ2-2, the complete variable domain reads DAGVTQSPTHLIKTRGQQVTLRCSPISGHKSVSWYQQVLGQGPQFIFQYYEKEERGRGNFPDRFSARQFPNYSSELNVNALLLGDSALYLCASSGDTGELFFGEGSRLTVL.

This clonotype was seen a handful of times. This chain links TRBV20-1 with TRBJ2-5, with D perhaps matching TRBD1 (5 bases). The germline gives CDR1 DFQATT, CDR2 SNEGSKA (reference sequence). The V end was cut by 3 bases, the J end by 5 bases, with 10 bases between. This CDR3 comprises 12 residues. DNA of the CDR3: TGCAGTGCTAGGGGCCCAGGGGAGACCCAGTACTTC. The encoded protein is CSARGPGETQYF.

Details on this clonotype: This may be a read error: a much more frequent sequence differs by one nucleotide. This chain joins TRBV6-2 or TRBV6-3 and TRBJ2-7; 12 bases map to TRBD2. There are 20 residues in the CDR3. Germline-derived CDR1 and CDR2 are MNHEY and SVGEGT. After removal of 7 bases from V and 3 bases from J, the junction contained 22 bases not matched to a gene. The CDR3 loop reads CASNPGLAGSTTHFLYEQYF. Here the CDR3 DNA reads TGTGCCAGCAATCCTGGACTAGCGGGATCCACCACCCATTTCCTCTACGAGCAGTACTTC.

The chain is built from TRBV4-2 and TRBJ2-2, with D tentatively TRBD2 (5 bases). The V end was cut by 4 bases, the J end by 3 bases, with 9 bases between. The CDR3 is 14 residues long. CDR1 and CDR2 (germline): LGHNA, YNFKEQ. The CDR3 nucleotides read TGTGCCAGCAGCCCTACTAGGCACACCGGGGAGCTGTTTTTT. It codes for CASSPTRHTGELFF.

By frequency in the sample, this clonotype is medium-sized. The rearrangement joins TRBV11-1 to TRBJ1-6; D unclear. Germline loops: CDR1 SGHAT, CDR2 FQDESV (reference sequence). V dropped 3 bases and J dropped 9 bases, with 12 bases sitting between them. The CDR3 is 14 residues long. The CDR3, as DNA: TGTGCCAGCAGCTTTGGAGGGCGGGGTTCACCCCTCCACTTT. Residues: CASSFGGRGSPLHF.

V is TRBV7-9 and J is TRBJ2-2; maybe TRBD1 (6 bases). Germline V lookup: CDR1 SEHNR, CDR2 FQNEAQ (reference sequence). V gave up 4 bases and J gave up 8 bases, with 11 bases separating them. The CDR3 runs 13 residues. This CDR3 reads CASSSQGFGELFF. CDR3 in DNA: TGTGCCAGCAGCTCCCAGGGGTTTGGGGAGCTGTTTTTT.

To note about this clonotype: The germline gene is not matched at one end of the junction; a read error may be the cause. The CDR3 DNA reads as TGCAGTGCTAGCGGGGGTAGCAATGAGCAGCTCTTC. Protein: CSASGGSNEQLF. The chain uses TRBV20-1 and TRBJ2-1; perhaps TRBD2 as D (6 bases). The CDR3 is made up of 12 amino acids. The germline CDR1 and CDR2 sequences are DFQATT and SNEGSKA (reference sequence).

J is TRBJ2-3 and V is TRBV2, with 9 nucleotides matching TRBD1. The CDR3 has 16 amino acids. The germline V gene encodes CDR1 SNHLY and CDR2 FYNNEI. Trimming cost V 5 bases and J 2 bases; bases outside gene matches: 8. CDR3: CASSPGTGFTTDTQYF. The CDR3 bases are TGTGCCAGCAGTCCCGGGACAGGGTTCACCACAGATACGCAGTATTTT. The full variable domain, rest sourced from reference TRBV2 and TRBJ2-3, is EPEVTQTPSHQVTQMGQEVILRCVPISNHLYFYWYRQILGQKVEFLVSFYNNEISEKSEIFDDQFSVERPDGSNFTLKIRSTKLEDSAMYFCASSPGTGFTTDTQYFGPGTRLTVL.

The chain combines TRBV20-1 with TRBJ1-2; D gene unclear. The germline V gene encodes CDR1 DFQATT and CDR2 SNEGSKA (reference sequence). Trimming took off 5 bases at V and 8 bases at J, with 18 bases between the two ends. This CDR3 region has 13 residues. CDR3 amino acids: CSAEDLGVQGYTF. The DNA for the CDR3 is TGCAGTGCTGAAGATTTGGGAGTACAAGGCTACACCTTC.

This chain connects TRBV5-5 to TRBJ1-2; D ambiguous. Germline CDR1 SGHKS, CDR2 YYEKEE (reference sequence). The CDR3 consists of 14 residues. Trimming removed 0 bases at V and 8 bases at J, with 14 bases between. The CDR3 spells CASSLGVGPAGYTF. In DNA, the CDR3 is TGTGCCAGCAGCTTGGGGGTAGGGCCAGCCGGCTACACCTTC.

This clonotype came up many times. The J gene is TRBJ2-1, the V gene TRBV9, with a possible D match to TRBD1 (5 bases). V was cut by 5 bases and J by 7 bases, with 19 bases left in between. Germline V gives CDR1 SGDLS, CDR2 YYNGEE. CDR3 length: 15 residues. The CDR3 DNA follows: TGTGCCAGCAGGATTTCGACAGTCCTGCCTAATGAGCAGTTCTTC. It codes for CASRISTVLPNEQFF.

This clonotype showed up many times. CDR3 region: CSADDRSNYGYTF. Here the CDR3 DNA reads TGCAGTGCTGATGACAGGAGCAACTATGGCTACACCTTC. The rearrangement links TRBV20-1 to TRBJ1-2; D might be TRBD1 (6 bases). This CDR3 contains 13 residues. Germline V gene lookup returns CDR1 DFQATT and CDR2 SNEGSKA (reference sequence). V dropped 5 bases and J dropped 2 bases, with 12 bases sitting between them.

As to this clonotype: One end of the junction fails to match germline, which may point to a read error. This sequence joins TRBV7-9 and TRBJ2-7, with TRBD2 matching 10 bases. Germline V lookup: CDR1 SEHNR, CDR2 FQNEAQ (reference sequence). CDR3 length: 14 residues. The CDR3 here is CASSQSSSGGEQYF. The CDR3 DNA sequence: TGCGCCAGCAGCCAATCGTCTAGCGGGGGCGAGCAGTACTTC.

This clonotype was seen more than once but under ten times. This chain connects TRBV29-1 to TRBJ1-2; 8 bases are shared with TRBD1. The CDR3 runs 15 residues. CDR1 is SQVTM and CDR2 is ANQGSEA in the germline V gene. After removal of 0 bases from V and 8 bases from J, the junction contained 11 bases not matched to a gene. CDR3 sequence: CSVEDPADRGGGYTF. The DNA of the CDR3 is TGCAGCGTTGAAGATCCGGCCGACAGGGGAGGCGGCTACACCTTC.

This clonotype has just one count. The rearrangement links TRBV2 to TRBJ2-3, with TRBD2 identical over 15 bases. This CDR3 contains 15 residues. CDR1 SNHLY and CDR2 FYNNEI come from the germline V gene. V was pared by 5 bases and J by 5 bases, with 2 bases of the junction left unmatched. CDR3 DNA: TGTGCCAGCAGTTGGACTAGCGGGGGGGAAGATACGCAGTATTTT. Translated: CASSWTSGGEDTQYF.

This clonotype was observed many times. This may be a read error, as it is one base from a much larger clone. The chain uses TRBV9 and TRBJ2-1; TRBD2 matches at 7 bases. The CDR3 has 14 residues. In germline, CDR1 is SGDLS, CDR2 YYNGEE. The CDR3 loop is CASSVVGLAGEQSF. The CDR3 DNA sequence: TGTGCCAGCAGCGTAGTAGGGTTAGCGGGTGAGCAGTCCTTC.

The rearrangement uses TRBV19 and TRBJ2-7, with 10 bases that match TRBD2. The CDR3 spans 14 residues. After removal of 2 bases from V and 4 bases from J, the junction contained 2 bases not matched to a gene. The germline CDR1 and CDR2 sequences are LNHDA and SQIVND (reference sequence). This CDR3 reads CASSIIAGGYEQYF. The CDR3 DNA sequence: TGTGCCAGTAGTATAATAGCGGGGGGATACGAGCAGTACTTC.

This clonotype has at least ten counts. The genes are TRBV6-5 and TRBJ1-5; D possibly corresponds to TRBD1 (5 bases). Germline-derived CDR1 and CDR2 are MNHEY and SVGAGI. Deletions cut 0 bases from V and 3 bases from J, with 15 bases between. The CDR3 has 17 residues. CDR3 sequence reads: CASSYSRGSINNQPQHF. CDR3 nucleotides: TGTGCCAGCAGTTACTCGCGGGGCAGCATAAACAATCAGCCCCAGCATTTT.

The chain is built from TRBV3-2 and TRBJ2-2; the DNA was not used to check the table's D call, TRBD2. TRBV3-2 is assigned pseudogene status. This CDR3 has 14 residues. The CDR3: CASSQDRVAGELFF. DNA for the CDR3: TGTGCCAGCAGCCAAGATCGGGTAGCGGGGGAGCTGTTTTTT.

CDR3 region: CASSLGQGVRQPQHF. The DNA of the CDR3 is TGTGCCAGCAGCTTAGGACAGGGGGTACGACAGCCCCAGCATTTT. The chain combines TRBV7-3 with TRBJ1-5; 10 bases match TRBD1. This CDR3 region has 15 residues. The trim removed 2 bases at V and 7 bases at J, leaving 5 bases unmatched. CDR1 and CDR2 (germline): SGHTA, FQGTGA.

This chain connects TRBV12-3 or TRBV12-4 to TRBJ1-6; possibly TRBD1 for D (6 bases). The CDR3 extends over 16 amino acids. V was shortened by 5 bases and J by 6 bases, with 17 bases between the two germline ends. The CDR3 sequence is CASSPPGQRFNSPLHF. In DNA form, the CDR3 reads TGTGCCAGCAGTCCCCCGGGACAACGGTTTAATTCACCCCTCCACTTT.

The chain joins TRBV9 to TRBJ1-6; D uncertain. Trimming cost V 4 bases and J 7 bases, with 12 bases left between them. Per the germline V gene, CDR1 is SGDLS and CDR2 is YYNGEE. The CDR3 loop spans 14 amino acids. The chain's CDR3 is CASSLMGSNSPLHF. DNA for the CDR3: TGTGCCAGCAGCCTTATGGGCTCCAATTCACCCCTCCACTTT.

The CDR3: CASTGGAYEQYF. The CDR3 nucleotides read TGTGCCAGCACCGGGGGGGCCTACGAGCAGTACTTC. The gene calls are TRBV6-5 and TRBJ2-7; 8 bases agree with TRBD2. The J segment lost 2 bases and the V segment lost 7 bases, leaving 1 base of the junction unmatched. This CDR3 comprises 12 residues. Per germline, CDR1 MNHEY and CDR2 SVGAGI.

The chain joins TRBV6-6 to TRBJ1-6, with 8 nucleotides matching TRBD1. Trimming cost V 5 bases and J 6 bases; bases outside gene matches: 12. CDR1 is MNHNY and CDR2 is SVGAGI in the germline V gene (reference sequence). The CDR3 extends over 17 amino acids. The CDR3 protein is CASSETPGQEINSPLHF. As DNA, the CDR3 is TGTGCCAGCAGTGAGACACCGGGACAGGAGATTAATTCACCCCTCCACTTT.

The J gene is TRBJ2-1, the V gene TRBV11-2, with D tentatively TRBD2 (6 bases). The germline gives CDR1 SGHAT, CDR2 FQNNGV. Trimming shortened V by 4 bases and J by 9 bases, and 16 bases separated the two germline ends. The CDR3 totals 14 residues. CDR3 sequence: CASSSLWGDSEQFF. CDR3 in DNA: TGTGCCAGCAGCTCCCTCTGGGGGGATTCTGAGCAGTTCTTC.